This is a list of T cell receptor beta chains from one sample in a study of neurological immune-mediated disorders. Each CDR3 protein gets one entry after TCRdb re-called the 5' RACE reads with MiXCR. The table lists fewer than 50,000 distinct CDR3 sequences, more than 2% of them singletons. The sequencing input was PBMCs. These receptor sequences come from a man aged 30 to 39 with multiple sclerosis. Both conserved end residues are part of each CDR3. A D gene is named only where the DNA matches it firmly. Only part of the rows carry a size: once, few, many, or a class if the clone is expanded.

CASRRTGSNNQPQHF,TGTGCCAGCAGGCGAACAGGGTCGAACAATCAGCCCCAGCATTTT,TRBJ1-5,TRBV27,many,.
CASSLGAPTGTDTQYF,TGTGCCAGCAGTTTAGGGGCCCCGACAGGCACAGATACGCAGTATTTT,TRBJ2-3,TRBV12-3/TRBV12-4,many,.
CASSVPMSAPNTGELFF,TGTGCCAGCAGCGTTCCGATGAGCGCCCCGAACACCGGGGAGCTGTTTTTT,TRBJ2-2,TRBV9,many,.
CASSLTMGQPQHF,TGCGCCAGCAGCCTGACGATGGGCCAGCCCCAGCATTTT,TRBJ1-5,TRBV5-1,many,.
CDSNRQTTEAFF,TGTGACAGCAACAGACAAACCACTGAAGCTTTCTTT,TRBJ1-1,TRBV6-1,.,.
CSANPGLAGSSYNEQFF,TGCAGTGCGAATCCGGGACTAGCGGGGAGCTCCTACAATGAGCAGTTCTTC,TRBJ2-1,TRBV20-1,.,TRBD2
CASRTQGRPGVFGAFF,TGTGCCAGCAGGACCCAGGGCCGACCGGGGGTGTTCGGAGCTTTCTTT,TRBJ1-1,TRBV27,many,.
CSARGDSSGANVLTF,TGCAGCGCTAGGGGAGACAGCTCTGGGGCCAACGTCCTGACTTTC,TRBJ2-6,TRBV29-1,many,.
CASSPRISGANVLTF,TGTGCCAGCAGTCCGCGGATCTCTGGGGCCAACGTCCTGACTTTC,TRBJ2-6,TRBV27,many,.
CASSLPGQDNEQFF,TGTGCCAGCAGCCTACCGGGACAGGACAATGAGCAGTTCTTC,TRBJ2-1,TRBV3-1,medium-sized,TRBD1
CASSPPLSQNTEAFF,TGTGCCAGCTCACCACCGCTGTCACAGAACACTGAAGCTTTCTTT,TRBJ1-1,TRBV18,many,.
CASSPRAEQYF,TGTGCCAGCAGCCCCAGGGCCGAGCAGTACTTC,TRBJ2-7,TRBV7-9,many,.
CASRPKGTGYYEQYF,TGTGCCAGCAGGCCTAAAGGGACAGGGTACTACGAGCAGTACTTC,TRBJ2-7,TRBV28,few,TRBD1
CASSLAGKQGASPLHF,TGCGCCAGCAGCTTGGCCGGTAAACAGGGTGCTTCACCCCTCCACTTT,TRBJ1-6,TRBV5-1,many,.
CASRLPGQGATDTQYF,TGCGCCAGCAGGCTGCCGGGACAGGGCGCCACAGATACGCAGTATTTT,TRBJ2-3,TRBV5-1,many,TRBD1
CASSLGPPLLAGGPGNEQFF,TGTGCCAGCAGCTTAGGACCACCCCTCCTAGCGGGAGGGCCAGGCAATGAGCAGTTCTTC,TRBJ2-1,TRBV7-2,.,TRBD2
CASSLEFKGGAGTDTQYF,TGCGCCAGCAGCTTGGAATTTAAGGGGGGGGCCGGCACAGATACGCAGTATTTT,TRBJ2-3,TRBV5-1,many,.
CASSLGLAGLNPTDTQYF,TGTGCCAGCAGCTTGGGACTAGCCGGTCTGAACCCCACAGATACGCAGTATTTT,TRBJ2-3,TRBV5-6,many,TRBD2
CASSPPTSGSVSYNEQFF,TGTGCCAGCAGTCCCCCTACTAGCGGGAGTGTCTCCTACAATGAGCAGTTCTTC,TRBJ2-1,TRBV27,many,TRBD2
CASSDNRGYNSPLHF,TGTGCCAGCTCAGATAACAGGGGCTATAATTCACCCCTCCACTTT,TRBJ1-6,TRBV18,many,TRBD1
CSVGGRGGAYQETQYF,TGCAGCGTTGGAGGGCGTGGGGGCGCATACCAAGAGACCCAGTACTTC,TRBJ2-5,TRBV29-1,many,.
CSARVGLAGTDTQYF,TGCAGTGCTAGAGTAGGACTAGCGGGCACAGATACGCAGTATTTT,TRBJ2-3,TRBV20-1,many,TRBD2
CASSQVFGNYEQYF,TGTGCCAGCAGCCAAGTTTTCGGAAACTACGAGCAGTACTTC,TRBJ2-7,TRBV3-1,many,.
CASSYSGGSYEQYF,TGTGCCAGCAGTTACTCTGGAGGTTCCTACGAGCAGTACTTC,TRBJ2-7,TRBV6-5,many,.
CASSLEDRALHEQYF,TGTGCCAGCAGTTTAGAGGACAGGGCTCTCCACGAGCAGTACTTC,TRBJ2-7,TRBV12-3/TRBV12-4,many,TRBD1
CASSQFRDRTYEQYF,TGCGCCAGCAGCCAGTTCCGGGACCGAACCTACGAGCAGTACTTC,TRBJ2-7,TRBV4-3,many,.
CSATNQNSPLHF,TGCAGTGCTACCAACCAAAATTCACCCCTCCACTTT,TRBJ1-6,TRBV20-1,many,.
CASSLAFDSSYEQYF,TGTGCCAGCAGCTTGGCCTTCGACAGCTCCTACGAGCAGTACTTC,TRBJ2-7,TRBV5-6,many,.
CSARDTSGGRGPQHF,TGCAGTGCTAGAGATACATCCGGGGGGCGAGGGCCCCAGCATTTT,TRBJ1-5,TRBV20-1,many,.
CATSDRTAVNQPQHF,TGTGCCACCAGTGACCGGACAGCTGTCAATCAGCCCCAGCATTTT,TRBJ1-5,TRBV24-1,many,.
CAISEWEGMDAGELFF,TGTGCCATCAGTGAGTGGGAGGGTATGGACGCCGGGGAGCTGTTTTTT,TRBJ2-2,TRBV10-3,many,TRBD2
CASNLDSREDTQYF,TGCGCCAGCAACCTCGACTCGAGGGAAGATACGCAGTATTTT,TRBJ2-3,TRBV5-1,many,.
CASSFSGISYEQYF,TGTGCCAGCAGCTTTAGCGGGATCTCCTACGAGCAGTACTTC,TRBJ2-7,TRBV7-8,.,TRBD2
CASSFGQLGYEQYF,TGTGCCAGCAGTTTTGGACAACTGGGCTACGAGCAGTACTTC,TRBJ2-7,TRBV12-3/TRBV12-4,many,.
CASSYPKTSGKNNEQFF,TGTGCCAGCAGTTACCCGAAGACTAGCGGGAAAAACAATGAGCAGTTCTTC,TRBJ2-1,TRBV6-5,many,TRBD2
CASSYPRASTDTQYF,TGTGCCAGCAGCTATCCCCGGGCTAGCACAGATACGCAGTATTTT,TRBJ2-3,TRBV5-5,many,.
CSAREAGFNSGNTIYF,TGCAGTGCTAGAGAAGCGGGATTCAACTCTGGAAACACCATATATTTT,TRBJ1-3,TRBV20-1,many,.
CASSLTGTGGTDTQYF,TGCGCCAGCAGCTTGACCGGGACAGGGGGCACAGATACGCAGTATTTT,TRBJ2-3,TRBV5-1,many,TRBD1
CASSSSGGAGNIQYF,TGTGCCAGCAGTTCTAGCGGGGGGGCCGGGAACATTCAGTACTTC,TRBJ2-4,TRBV6-6,many,TRBD2
CASSLEGKSTDTQYF,TGCGCCAGCAGCTTGGAGGGGAAGAGCACAGATACGCAGTATTTT,TRBJ2-3,TRBV5-1,many,.
CSARSQGPAKNLNQPQHF,TGCAGTGCGAGATCTCAGGGACCCGCTAAGAACCTCAATCAGCCCCAGCATTTT,TRBJ1-5,TRBV20-1,many,.
CSAQTPIPSSYEQYF,TGCAGTGCTCAGACCCCTATTCCCTCCTCCTACGAGCAGTACTTC,TRBJ2-7,TRBV20-1,many,.
CASSVVRPTDTQYF,TGTGCCAGCAGTGTAGTCCGCCCCACAGATACGCAGTATTTT,TRBJ2-3,TRBV6-1,many,.
CASSLFGTDTQYF,TGTGCCAGCAGCTTATTCGGAACAGATACGCAGTATTTT,TRBJ2-3,TRBV7-3,many,.
CASSQDPPLAGGGDEQFF,TGTGCCAGCAGCCAAGATCCGCCTCTAGCGGGAGGGGGAGATGAGCAGTTCTTC,TRBJ2-1,TRBV14,many,TRBD2
CSSSRVRRGGRDTQYF,TGCAGTTCCTCCCGGGTCCGACGGGGGGGCAGGGATACGCAGTATTTT,TRBJ2-3,TRBV20-1,many,TRBD2
CASSSTDRGSSPLHF,TGCGCCAGCAGCTCCACGGACAGGGGTTCATCACCCCTCCACTTT,TRBJ1-6,TRBV5-1,many,TRBD1
CASSESGLNQPQHF,TGCGCCAGCAGTGAGTCAGGACTGAATCAGCCCCAGCATTTT,TRBJ1-5,TRBV10-2,many,.
CSAETPGLQETQYF,TGCAGTGCAGAGACGCCGGGGCTACAAGAGACCCAGTACTTC,TRBJ2-5,TRBV20-1,many,.
CASSPRSGQPQHF,TGTGCCAGCAGCCCGCGGTCGGGTCAGCCCCAGCATTTT,TRBJ1-5,TRBV7-2,many,.
CASSLARDQPQHF,TGTGCCAGCAGCTTAGCCCGGGATCAGCCCCAGCATTTT,TRBJ1-5,TRBV7-6,many,.
CASSSGLQETQYF,TGTGCCAGCAGCTCGGGACTCCAGGAGACCCAGTACTTC,TRBJ2-5,TRBV7-9,many,.
CSARDQVLAVDQYF,TGCAGTGCTAGAGATCAGGTACTAGCGGTGGACCAGTACTTC,TRBJ2-5,TRBV20-1,many,TRBD2
CASSQKGETTYEQYF,TGCGCCAGCAGCCAGAAGGGGGAGACAACCTACGAGCAGTACTTC,TRBJ2-7,TRBV5-1,many,.
CASSPGFKGGSIDTQYF,TGTGCCAGCAGTCCCGGGTTCAAGGGCGGGAGTATAGATACGCAGTATTTT,TRBJ2-3,TRBV12-3/TRBV12-4,many,TRBD2
CASSGGTPGGNTIYF,TGTGCCAGCAGTGGTGGGACACCGGGGGGAAACACCATATATTTT,TRBJ1-3,TRBV25-1,many,.
CASRGQVGETQYF,TGTGCCAGCAGAGGACAGGTGGGGGAGACCCAGTACTTC,TRBJ2-5,TRBV27,many,TRBD1